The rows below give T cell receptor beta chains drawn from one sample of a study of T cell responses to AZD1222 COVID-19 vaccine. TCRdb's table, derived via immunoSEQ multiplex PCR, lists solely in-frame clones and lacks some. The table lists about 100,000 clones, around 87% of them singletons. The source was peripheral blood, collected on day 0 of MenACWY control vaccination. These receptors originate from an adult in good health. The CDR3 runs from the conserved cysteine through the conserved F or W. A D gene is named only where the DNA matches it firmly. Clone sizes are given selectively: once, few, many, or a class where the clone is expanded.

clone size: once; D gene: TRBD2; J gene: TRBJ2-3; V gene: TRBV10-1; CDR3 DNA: TGCGCCAGCAGTGACCTACCTAGCGGGAGTGCAGATACGCAGTATTTT; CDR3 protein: CASSDLPSGSADTQYF
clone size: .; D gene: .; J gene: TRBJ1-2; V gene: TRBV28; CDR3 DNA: TGTGCCAGCAGTTTCCCCAGTAGCAGCTATGGCTACACCTTC; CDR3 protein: CASSFPSSSYGYTF
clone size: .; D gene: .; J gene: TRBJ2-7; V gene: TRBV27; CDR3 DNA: TGTGCCAGCAGTTTATCTCGAGGCCACTACGAGCAGTACTTC; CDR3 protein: CASSLSRGHYEQYF
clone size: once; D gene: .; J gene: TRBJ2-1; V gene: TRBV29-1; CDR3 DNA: TGCAGCGTTGAAGGGTCAGGGCCGCCCTTCTACAATGAGCAGTTCTTC; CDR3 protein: CSVEGSGPPFYNEQFF
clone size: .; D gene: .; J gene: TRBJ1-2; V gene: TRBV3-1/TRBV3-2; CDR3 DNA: TGTGCCAGCAGCCAAGTGGTAGAGACTGGCTACACCTTC; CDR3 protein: CASSQVVETGYTF
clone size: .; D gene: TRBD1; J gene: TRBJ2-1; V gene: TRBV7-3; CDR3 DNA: TGTGCCAGCAGGGGACAGGACAACGCCCATGAGCAGTTCTTC; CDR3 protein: CASRGQDNAHEQFF
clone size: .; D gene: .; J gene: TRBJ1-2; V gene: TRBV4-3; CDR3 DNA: TGCGCCAGCAGCCAAGCTCCACGAGGGGAAAACTATGGCTACACCTTC; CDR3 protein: CASSQAPRGENYGYTF
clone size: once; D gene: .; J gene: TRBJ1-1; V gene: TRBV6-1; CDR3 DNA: TGTGCCAGCAGTGAGAGTCGGCCCTTCACTGAAGCTTTCTTT; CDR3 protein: CASSESRPFTEAFF
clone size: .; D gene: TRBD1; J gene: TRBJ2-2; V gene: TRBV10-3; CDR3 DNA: TGTGCCGCGCGGACAGGGGGAAACGGGGAGCTGTTTTTT; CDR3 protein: CAARTGGNGELFF
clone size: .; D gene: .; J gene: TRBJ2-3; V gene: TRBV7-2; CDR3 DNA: TGTGCCAGCAGCTTCCCAGGGGCAGATACGCAGTATTTT; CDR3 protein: CASSFPGADTQYF
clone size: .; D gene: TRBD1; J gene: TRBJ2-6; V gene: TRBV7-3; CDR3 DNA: TGTGCCAGCAGCTTGAGAGGACAGGGGGCGATCTCTGGGGCCAACGTCCTGACTTTC; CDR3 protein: CASSLRGQGAISGANVLTF
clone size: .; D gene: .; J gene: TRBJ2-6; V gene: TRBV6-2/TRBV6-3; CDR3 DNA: TGTGCCAGCAGTTACTTGCCGGGGGCTGGGGCCAACGTCCTGACTTTC; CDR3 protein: CASSYLPGAGANVLTF
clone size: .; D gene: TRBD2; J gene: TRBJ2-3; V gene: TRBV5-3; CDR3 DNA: TGTGCCAACGCTAGCGGGAAAGGTACAGATACGCAGTATTTT; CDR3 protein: CANASGKGTDTQYF
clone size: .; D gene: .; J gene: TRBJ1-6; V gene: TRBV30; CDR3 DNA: TGTGCCTGGAGATTATTTACAGGTCTCAATTCACCCCTCCACTTT; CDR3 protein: CAWRLFTGLNSPLHF
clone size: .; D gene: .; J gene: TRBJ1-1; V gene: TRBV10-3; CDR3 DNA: TGTGCCATCAGTGAAGGGAGGAGGGACACTGAAGCTTTCTTT; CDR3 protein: CAISEGRRDTEAFF
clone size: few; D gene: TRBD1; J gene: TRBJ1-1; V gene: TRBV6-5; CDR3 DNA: TGTGCCAGCAGCGGAAACAGGGGGGACACTGAAGCTTTCTTT; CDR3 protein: CASSGNRGDTEAFF
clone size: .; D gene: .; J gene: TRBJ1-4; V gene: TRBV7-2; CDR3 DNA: TGTGCCAGCAGCGCACAACCGGGAAAGGAAAAACTGTTTTTT; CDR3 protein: CASSAQPGKEKLFF
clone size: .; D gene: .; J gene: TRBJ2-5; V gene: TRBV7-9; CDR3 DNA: TGTGCCAGCAGTTCAACGGGGGTGGGAGAGACCCAGTACTTC; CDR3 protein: CASSSTGVGETQYF
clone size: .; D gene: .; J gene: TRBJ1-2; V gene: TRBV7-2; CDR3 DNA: TGTGCCAGCAGCTTAGATGGTGCAGGAGCGGGGGGCTACACCTTC; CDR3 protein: CASSLDGAGAGGYTF
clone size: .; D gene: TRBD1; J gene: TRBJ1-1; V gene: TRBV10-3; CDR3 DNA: TGTGCCATAGCCGGACAGGGAGGCAACACTGAAGCTTTCTTT; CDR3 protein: CAIAGQGGNTEAFF
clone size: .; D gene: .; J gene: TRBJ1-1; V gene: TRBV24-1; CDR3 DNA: TGTGCCACCAGTGCCAGGAACACTGAAGCTTTCTTT; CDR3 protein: CATSARNTEAFF
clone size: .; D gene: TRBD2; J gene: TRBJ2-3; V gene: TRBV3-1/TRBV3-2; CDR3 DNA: TGTGCCAGCAAGGGTCTAGCGGGGGGAATAAGCACAGATACGCAGTATTTT; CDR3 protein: CASKGLAGGISTDTQYF
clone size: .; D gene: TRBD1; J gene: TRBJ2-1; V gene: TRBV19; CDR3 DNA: TGTGCCAGTAGTATCAGGGACAGGGCGAATGAGCAGTTCTTC; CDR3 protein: CASSIRDRANEQFF
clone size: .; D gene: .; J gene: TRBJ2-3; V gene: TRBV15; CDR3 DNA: TGTGCCACCCGGCCGGAGACCTCTAGCACAGATACGCAGTATTTT; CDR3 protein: CATRPETSSTDTQYF
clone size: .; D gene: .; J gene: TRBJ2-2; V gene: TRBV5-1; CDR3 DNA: TGCGCCAGCAGCTTGGATTGGAGCAGGGGGGAGCTGTTTTTT; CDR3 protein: CASSLDWSRGELFF
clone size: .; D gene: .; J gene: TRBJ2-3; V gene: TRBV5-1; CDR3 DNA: TGCGCCAGCAGCCCCCTGAGGGAGGAGAAAGATACGCAGTATTTT; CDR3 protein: CASSPLREEKDTQYF
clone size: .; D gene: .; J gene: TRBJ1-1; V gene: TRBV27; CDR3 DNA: TGTGCCAGCAGTCTCTCAGCCGGGACACTACACATATGGGCTTTCTTT; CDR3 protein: CASSLSAGTLHIWAFF
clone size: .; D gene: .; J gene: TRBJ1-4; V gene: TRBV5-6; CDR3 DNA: TGTGCCAGCAGCTTGTGGGTGTTTGGGCATGAAAAACTGTTTTTT; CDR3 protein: CASSLWVFGHEKLFF
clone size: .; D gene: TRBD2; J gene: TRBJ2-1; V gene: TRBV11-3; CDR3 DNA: TGTGCCAGCAGCTCCGGGACTACTAACAATGAGCAGTTCTTC; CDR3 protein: CASSSGTTNNEQFF
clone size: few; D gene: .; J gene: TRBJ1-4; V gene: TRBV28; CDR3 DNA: TGTGCCAGCAGTTTATCAGGGTCCGTGAAAAAACTGTTTTTT; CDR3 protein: CASSLSGSVKKLFF
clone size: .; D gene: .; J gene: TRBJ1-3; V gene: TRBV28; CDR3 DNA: TGTGCCATCGCTCGTTCGGCAGGAAACACCATATATTTT; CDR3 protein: CAIARSAGNTIYF
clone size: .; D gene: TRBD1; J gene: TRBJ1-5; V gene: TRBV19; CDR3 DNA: TGTGCCAGTAGTCCAGGGGGGAGGGCAGATCAGCCCCAGCATTTT; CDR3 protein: CASSPGGRADQPQHF
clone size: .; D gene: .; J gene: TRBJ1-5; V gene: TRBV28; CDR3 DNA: TGTGCCAGCAGTTTGACAGGCCGACAGCCCCAGCATTTT; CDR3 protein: CASSLTGRQPQHF